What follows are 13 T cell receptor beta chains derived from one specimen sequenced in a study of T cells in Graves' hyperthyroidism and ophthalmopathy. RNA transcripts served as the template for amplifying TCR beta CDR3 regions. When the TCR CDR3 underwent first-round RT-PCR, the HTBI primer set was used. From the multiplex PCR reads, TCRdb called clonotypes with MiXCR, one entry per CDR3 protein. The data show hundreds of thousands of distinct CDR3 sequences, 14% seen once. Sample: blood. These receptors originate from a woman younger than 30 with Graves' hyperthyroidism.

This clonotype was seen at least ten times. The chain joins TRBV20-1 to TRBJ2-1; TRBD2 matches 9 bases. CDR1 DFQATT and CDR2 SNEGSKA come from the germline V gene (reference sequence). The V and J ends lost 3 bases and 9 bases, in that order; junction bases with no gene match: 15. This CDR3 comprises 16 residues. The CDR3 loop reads CSARARGREGPGEQFF. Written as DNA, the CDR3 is TGCAGTGCTAGGGCCCGAGGGCGGGAGGGCCCGGGTGAGCAGTTCTTC.

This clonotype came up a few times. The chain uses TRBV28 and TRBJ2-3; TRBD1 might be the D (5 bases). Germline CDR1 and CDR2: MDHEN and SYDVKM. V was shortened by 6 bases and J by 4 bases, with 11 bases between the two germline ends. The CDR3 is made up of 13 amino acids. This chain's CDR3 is CASRAGWADTQYF. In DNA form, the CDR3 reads TGTGCCAGCAGGGCAGGGTGGGCAGATACGCAGTATTTT. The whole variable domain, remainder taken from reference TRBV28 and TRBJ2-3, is DVKVTQSSRYLVKRTGEKVFLECVQDMDHENMFWYRQDPGLGLRLIYFSYDVKMKEKGDIPEGYSVSREKKERFSLILESASTNQTSMYLCASRAGWADTQYFGPGTRLTVL.

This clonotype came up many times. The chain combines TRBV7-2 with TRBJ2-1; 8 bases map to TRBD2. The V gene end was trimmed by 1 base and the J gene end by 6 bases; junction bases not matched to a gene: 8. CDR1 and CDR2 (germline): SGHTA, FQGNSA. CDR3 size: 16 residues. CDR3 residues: CASSLVGGRFFNEQFF. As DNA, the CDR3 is TGTGCCAGCAGCTTAGTGGGCGGGAGGTTTTTCAATGAGCAGTTCTTC.

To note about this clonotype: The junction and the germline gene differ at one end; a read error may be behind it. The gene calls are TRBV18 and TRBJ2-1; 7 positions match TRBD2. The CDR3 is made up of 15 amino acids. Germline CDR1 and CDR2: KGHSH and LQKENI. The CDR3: CASSPLPSGNNEQSF. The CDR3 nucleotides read TGTGCCAGCTCACCATTGCCTAGCGGCAACAATGAGCAGTCCTTC.

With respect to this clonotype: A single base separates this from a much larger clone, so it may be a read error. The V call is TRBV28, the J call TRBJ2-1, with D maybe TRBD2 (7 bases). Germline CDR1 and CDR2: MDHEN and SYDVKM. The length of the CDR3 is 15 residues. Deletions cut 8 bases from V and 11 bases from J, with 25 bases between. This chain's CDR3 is CASALGGEGRRKQFF. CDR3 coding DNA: TGTGCCAGCGCTCTAGGGGGGGAGGGCCGAAGGAAGCAGTTCTTC.

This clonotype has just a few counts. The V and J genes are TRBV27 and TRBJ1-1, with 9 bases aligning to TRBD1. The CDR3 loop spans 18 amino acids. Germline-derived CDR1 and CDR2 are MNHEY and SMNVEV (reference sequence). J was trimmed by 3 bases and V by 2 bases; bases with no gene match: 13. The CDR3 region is CASSLNWYRGRDDTEAFF. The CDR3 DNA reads TGTGCCAGCAGTTTAAATTGGTACAGGGGGCGAGATGACACTGAAGCTTTCTTT.

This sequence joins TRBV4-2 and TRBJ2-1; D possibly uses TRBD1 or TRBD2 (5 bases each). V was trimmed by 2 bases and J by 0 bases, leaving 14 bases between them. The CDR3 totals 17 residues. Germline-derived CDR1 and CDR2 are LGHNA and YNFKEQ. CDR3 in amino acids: CASSQPGTPSSYNEQFF. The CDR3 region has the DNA TGTGCCAGCAGCCAACCCGGGACGCCGAGCTCCTACAATGAGCAGTTCTTC.

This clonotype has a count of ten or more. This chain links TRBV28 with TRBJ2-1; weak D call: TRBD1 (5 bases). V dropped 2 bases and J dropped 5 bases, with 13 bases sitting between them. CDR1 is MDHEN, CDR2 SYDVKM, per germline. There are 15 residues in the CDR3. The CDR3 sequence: CASSLGAGANNEQFF. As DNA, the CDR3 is TGTGCCAGCAGTTTAGGGGCTGGGGCCAACAATGAGCAGTTCTTC.

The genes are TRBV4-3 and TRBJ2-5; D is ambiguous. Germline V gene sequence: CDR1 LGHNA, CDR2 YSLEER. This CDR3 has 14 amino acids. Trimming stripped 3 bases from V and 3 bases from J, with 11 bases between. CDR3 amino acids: CASSQSITEETQYF. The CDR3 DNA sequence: TGCGCCAGCAGCCAGTCAATTACCGAAGAGACCCAGTACTTC.

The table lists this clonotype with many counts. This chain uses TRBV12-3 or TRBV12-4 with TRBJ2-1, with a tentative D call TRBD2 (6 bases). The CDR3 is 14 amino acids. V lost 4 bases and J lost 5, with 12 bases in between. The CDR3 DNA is TGTGCCAGCAGTTCCACTAGCCGTAACAATGAGCAGTTCTTC. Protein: CASSSTSRNNEQFF.

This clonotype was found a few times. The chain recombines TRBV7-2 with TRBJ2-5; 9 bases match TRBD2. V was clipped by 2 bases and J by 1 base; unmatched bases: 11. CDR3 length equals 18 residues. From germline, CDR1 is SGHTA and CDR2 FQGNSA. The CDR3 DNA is TGTGCCAGCAGCTTAATAAGTGGGGCGGGGGGGGCCCAAGAGACCCAGTACTTC. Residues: CASSLISGAGGAQETQYF. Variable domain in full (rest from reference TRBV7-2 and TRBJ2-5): GAGVSQSPSNKVTEKGKDVELRCDPISGHTALYWYRQSLGQGLEFLIYFQGNSAPDKSGLPSDRFSAERTGGSVSTLTIQRTQQEDSAVYLCASSLISGAGGAQETQYFGPGTRLLVL.

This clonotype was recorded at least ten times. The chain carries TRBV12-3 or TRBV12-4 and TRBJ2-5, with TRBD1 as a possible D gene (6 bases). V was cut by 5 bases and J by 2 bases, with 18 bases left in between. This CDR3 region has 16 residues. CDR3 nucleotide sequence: TGTGCCAGCAGTCCGCTATCCGGGACAAAGCAAGAGACCCAGTACTTC. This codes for CASSPLSGTKQETQYF.

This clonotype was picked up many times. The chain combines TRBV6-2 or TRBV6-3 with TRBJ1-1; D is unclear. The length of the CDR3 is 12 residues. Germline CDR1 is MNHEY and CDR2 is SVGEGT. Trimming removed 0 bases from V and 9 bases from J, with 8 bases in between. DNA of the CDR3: TGTGCCAGCAGTTACTCAATCGGGCAAGCTTTCTTT. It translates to CASSYSIGQAFF.